The rows below give T cell receptor beta chains drawn from one sample of a study of blood T cell repertoires in COVID-19. Sequencing was performed with immunoSEQ multiplex PCR; in TCRdb, only in-frame clones are kept and a portion is missing. The table lists around 280,000 clones, roughly 89% of them singletons. Input material: PBMCs or T cells enriched from blood (not recorded which). The source is a woman aged 18-35 years with acute COVID-19. Each CDR3 is given with its conserved first and last residue. D genes are given only for firm matches. Not every row has a clone size; where given, it reads once, few, many or a size class.

v_gene	d_gene	j_gene	abundance	CDR3aa	CDR3nt
TRBV7-2	-	TRBJ2-5	-	CASSLEGWGETQYF	TGTGCCAGCAGCTTAGAGGGGTGGGGAGAGACCCAGTACTTC
TRBV9	-	TRBJ1-2	-	CASSVVSSHRGYGYTF	TGTGCCAGCAGCGTAGTGTCGAGCCATAGAGGCTATGGCTACACCTTC
TRBV3-1/TRBV3-2	-	TRBJ2-7	-	CASSQFGDTQYF	TGTGCCAGCAGCCAATTCGGGGATACACAGTACTTC
TRBV19	-	TRBJ2-7	-	CASSIHGAYEQYF	TGTGCCAGTAGTATACACGGAGCCTACGAGCAGTACTTC
TRBV19	TRBD2	TRBJ2-1	-	CASSTRTSGTLNNEQFF	TGTGCCAGTAGTACCCGGACTAGCGGGACCCTAAACAATGAGCAGTTCTTC
TRBV2	-	TRBJ1-1	few	CASSNRAGNTEAFF	TGTGCCAGCAGTAACAGGGCCGGGAACACTGAAGCTTTCTTT
TRBV18	TRBD2	TRBJ2-2	-	CASSPFGGITGELFF	TGTGCCAGCTCACCATTCGGGGGGATCACCGGGGAGCTGTTTTTT
TRBV11-1	-	TRBJ2-5	-	CASSLQESGKTQYF	TGTGCCAGCAGCTTACAGGAGTCGGGGAAGACCCAGTACTTC
TRBV18	TRBD1	TRBJ1-4	-	CASSDTGTGLFF	TGTGCCAGCTCAGATACCGGGACAGGGCTGTTTTTT
TRBV18	-	TRBJ1-2	-	CASSPQGDYGYTF	TGTGCCAGCTCACCACAGGGGGACTATGGCTACACCTTC
TRBV28	-	TRBJ2-2	-	CASSIVGATGELFF	TGTGCCAGCAGTATCGTGGGAGCCACCGGGGAGCTGTTTTTT
TRBV7-9	TRBD2	TRBJ2-1	-	CASSLVSSGRQDEQFF	TGTGCCAGCAGCTTAGTTTCTAGCGGGAGGCAGGATGAGCAGTTCTTC
TRBV18	-	TRBJ1-1	-	CASSPQSTGSGTEAFF	TGTGCCAGCTCACCTCAATCCACAGGTTCTGGCACTGAAGCTTTCTTT
TRBV5-1	-	TRBJ1-5	-	CASSPAGASNQPQHF	TGCGCCAGCAGCCCGGCGGGGGCTAGCAATCAGCCCCAGCATTTT
TRBV18	TRBD2	TRBJ2-7	-	CASSPLGRGTRITSQYF	TGTGCCAGCTCACCCCTGGGGCGGGGGACTAGAATTACGAGCCAGTACTTC